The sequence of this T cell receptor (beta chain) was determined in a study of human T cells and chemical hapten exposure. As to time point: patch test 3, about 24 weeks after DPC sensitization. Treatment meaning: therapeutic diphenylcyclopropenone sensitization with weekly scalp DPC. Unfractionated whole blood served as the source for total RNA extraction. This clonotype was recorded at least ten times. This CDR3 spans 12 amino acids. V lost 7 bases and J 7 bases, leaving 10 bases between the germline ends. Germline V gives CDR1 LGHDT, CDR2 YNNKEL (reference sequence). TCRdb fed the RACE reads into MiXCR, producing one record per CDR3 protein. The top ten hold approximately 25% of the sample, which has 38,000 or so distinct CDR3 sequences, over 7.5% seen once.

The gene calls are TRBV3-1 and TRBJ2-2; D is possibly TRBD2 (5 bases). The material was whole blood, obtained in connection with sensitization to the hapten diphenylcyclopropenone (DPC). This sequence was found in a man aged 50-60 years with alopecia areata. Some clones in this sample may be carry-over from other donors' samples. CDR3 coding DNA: TGTGCCAGCAATAGCGCGGGCGGGGAGCTGTTTTTT. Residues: CASNSAGGELFF.